This T cell receptor (beta chain) was captured by sequencing in a study of T cell responses to AZD1222 COVID-19 vaccine. Trimming left V 9 bases short and J 9 bases short, with 12 bases between. Germline lookup yields CDR1 LGHNT and CDR2 FRNRAP. The CDR3 consists of 11 residues. The protocol was immunoSEQ multiplex PCR, while the TCRdb copy is restricted to in-frame clones and leaves out a portion. The sample holds some 150,000 clones, about 92% seen once. The sequencing used peripheral blood, collected on day 0 of AZD1222 vaccination. The chain has TRBV12-5 and TRBJ2-1, with D unclear. The origin of this receptor is an adult in good health. CDR3 nucleotides: TGTGCTAGCCGCCGAGGTCTTGAGCAGTTCTTC. Its translation is CASRRGLEQFF.